Listed below are T cell receptor beta chains from one sample, sequenced in a study of blood T cell repertoires in COVID-19. Repertoires were generated with immunoSEQ multiplex PCR, while TCRdb's copy carries only in-frame clones and drops some. The sample records roughly 180,000 clones, 81% being singletons. The material sequenced was peripheral blood. These receptors were taken from a woman aged 40 to 50 with COVID-19, enrolled during active disease. Each CDR3 is given with its conserved first and last residue. The D gene is left open where the match is weak. Rows give clone size only sometimes, using once, few, many, or a class for an expanded clone.

clone_size j_call d_call v_call cdr3_aa cdr3_nt
NA TRBJ2-3 NA TRBV12-5 CASGPSTDTQYF TGTGCTAGTGGCCCCTCCACAGATACGCAGTATTTT
NA TRBJ1-2 NA TRBV19 CASSQYYGYTF TGTGCCAGTAGCCAATACTATGGCTACACCTTC
NA TRBJ1-1 NA TRBV27 CASSLLGQNTEAFF TGTGCCAGCAGTTTATTGGGACAAAACACTGAAGCTTTCTTT
NA TRBJ1-2 NA TRBV2 CASSDFQGGYTF TGTGCCAGCAGTGATTTCCAGGGCGGCTACACCTTC
NA TRBJ2-5 NA TRBV2 CASSDPSGDKETQYF TGTGCCAGCAGCGATCCGAGCGGGGACAAAGAGACCCAGTACTTC
NA TRBJ2-7 TRBD1 TRBV6-1 CASSEGVRGFIYEQYF TGTGCCAGCAGTGAAGGGGTCAGGGGGTTTATCTACGAGCAGTACTTC
NA TRBJ2-2 TRBD2 TRBV7-6 CASSPPSSGSTGELFF TGTGCCAGCAGCCCACCGTCTAGCGGGAGTACCGGGGAGCTGTTTTTT
once TRBJ1-1 TRBD1 TRBV19 CASSAGQGIPSVAFF TGTGCCAGTAGTGCGGGACAGGGAATACCTAGTGTAGCTTTCTTT
NA TRBJ1-1 NA TRBV9 CASSVGQTNTEAFF TGTGCCAGCAGCGTAGGACAGACAAACACTGAAGCTTTCTTT
NA TRBJ2-6 NA TRBV30 CAWRWGVLKAGANVLTF TGTGCCTGGAGATGGGGGGTTTTAAAGGCTGGGGCCAACGTCCTGACTTTC
once TRBJ1-2 TRBD1 TRBV10-3 CAIRPGQGGGGYTF TGTGCCATCAGACCCGGACAGGGTGGAGGTGGCTACACCTTC
NA TRBJ1-1 NA TRBV6-5 CASQRNRKNTEAFF TGTGCCAGTCAGAGAAACAGGAAGAACACTGAAGCTTTCTTT
NA TRBJ2-5 NA TRBV20-1 CSASPLIRDKYQETQYF TGCAGTGCTAGTCCTCTTATCCGGGACAAGTACCAAGAGACCCAGTACTTC
NA TRBJ1-5 TRBD1 TRBV2 CASSGGQGHQPQHF TGTGCCAGCAGTGGGGGACAGGGCCATCAGCCCCAGCATTTT
NA TRBJ2-2 NA TRBV6-5 CASTLVLGGTGELFF TGTGCCAGCACCCTGGTCTTAGGAGGTACTGGGGAGCTGTTTTTT
many TRBJ2-2 TRBD1 TRBV5-1 CASSSTGGLGELFF TGCGCCAGCAGCTCGACAGGGGGTCTCGGGGAGCTGTTTTTT
NA TRBJ1-1 NA TRBV6-5 CASSSGRAEAFF TGTGCCAGCAGTTCTGGGCGGGCCGAAGCTTTCTTT
NA TRBJ2-1 TRBD1 TRBV30 CAWSGGGQGSHEQFF TGTGCCTGGAGTGGGGGGGGACAGGGGTCCCATGAGCAGTTCTTC
NA TRBJ1-1 NA TRBV30 CAWSVNLNLATEAFF TGTGCCTGGAGTGTTAATCTCAACCTAGCCACTGAAGCTTTCTTT
NA TRBJ1-2 NA TRBV7-3 CASSTGADSGYGYTF TGTGCCAGCAGCACCGGAGCTGACTCGGGCTATGGCTACACCTTC
NA TRBJ2-5 TRBD2 TRBV3-1/TRBV3-2 CATNSGGAETQYF TGTGCCACCAACAGCGGGGGGGCAGAGACCCAGTACTTC
many TRBJ2-2 NA TRBV6-5 CASSSNTGRNTGELFF TGTGCCAGCAGTTCCAACACAGGGCGGAACACCGGGGAGCTGTTTTTT
once TRBJ2-7 NA TRBV28 CASSFLGPYEQYF TGTGCCAGCAGTTTTCTGGGGCCCTACGAGCAGTACTTC
NA TRBJ2-5 TRBD1 TRBV6-2/TRBV6-3 CASSTAGTGFFGRETQYF TGTGCCAGCAGTACCGCCGGGACAGGGTTTTTCGGAAGAGAGACCCAGTACTTC
NA TRBJ1-6 NA TRBV5-1 CASSLAIGDYNSPLHF TGCGCCAGCAGCTTGGCCATAGGGGACTATAATTCACCCCTCCACTTT
NA TRBJ1-5 TRBD1 TRBV18 CASSTGGPLYQPQHF TGTGCCAGCTCAACAGGGGGCCCGCTATATCAGCCCCAGCATTTT
NA TRBJ1-6 NA TRBV30 CAWKGLGARSPLHF TGTGCTTGGAAGGGCCTAGGGGCTCGGTCACCCCTCCACTTT
NA TRBJ2-7 TRBD1 TRBV27 CASRTGGWAYEQYF TGTGCCAGCAGAACAGGGGGATGGGCCTACGAGCAGTACTTC
NA TRBJ1-4 NA TRBV25-1 CASSATTGANEKLFF TGTGCCAGCAGTGCGACGACGGGAGCTAATGAAAAACTGTTTTTT
NA TRBJ2-1 TRBD1 TRBV7-9 CASSRQTGAKNNEQFF TGTGCCAGCAGTCGACAGACAGGGGCGAAGAACAATGAGCAGTTCTTC
NA TRBJ2-1 TRBD2 TRBV5-1 CASSLTSGSYNEQFF TGCGCCAGCAGCTTGACTAGCGGGAGTTACAATGAGCAGTTCTTC
NA TRBJ2-1 TRBD2 TRBV30 CAWSGVAGVTHEQFF TGTGCCTGGAGCGGGGTAGCGGGAGTCACGCATGAGCAGTTCTTC
once TRBJ1-2 NA TRBV29-1 CKVPGPGGYTF TGCAAGGTGCCAGGGCCGGGCGGCTACACCTTC
NA TRBJ2-1 TRBD2 TRBV30 CAWSSGGAVDHNEQFF TGTGCCTGGAGCTCCGGGGGGGCCGTGGACCACAATGAGCAGTTCTTC
few TRBJ1-3 TRBD1 TRBV6-1 CASSDVGQGSGNTIYF TGTGCCAGCAGTGACGTTGGACAGGGCTCTGGAAACACCATATATTTT
NA TRBJ1-3 TRBD1 TRBV4-2 CASSRTGQGGNTIYF TGTGCCAGCAGCCGGACGGGACAGGGCGGAAACACCATATATTTT
NA TRBJ2-3 TRBD2 TRBV7-6 CASSLVGGSGLNTDTQYF TGTGCCAGCAGCTTAGTTGGCGGTAGCGGGCTCAACACAGATACGCAGTATTTT
NA TRBJ2-1 NA TRBV27 CASSLSNEQFF TGTGCCAGCAGTTTGAGCAATGAGCAGTTCTTC
NA TRBJ1-5 NA TRBV7-8 CASSLGGAAGNQPQHF TGTGCCAGCAGCTTAGGTGGGGCAGCCGGCAATCAGCCCCAGCATTTT
few TRBJ1-1 NA TRBV30 CAWSSQGNTEAFF TGTGCCTGGAGTAGTCAGGGGAACACTGAAGCTTTCTTT
NA TRBJ2-2 TRBD1 TRBV6-1 CASSEVGFGTANTGELFF TGTGCCAGCAGTGAAGTCGGTTTTGGGACAGCGAACACCGGGGAGCTGTTTTTT
NA TRBJ2-7 TRBD1 TRBV29-1 CSVGRDSYEQYF TGCAGCGTTGGCCGGGACAGCTACGAGCAGTACTTC
NA TRBJ1-3 NA TRBV6-5 CASSYSNRRGGNTIYF TGTGCCAGCAGTTACTCGAACCGGCGGGGTGGAAACACCATATATTTT
NA TRBJ1-1 TRBD1 TRBV5-1 CASSLADRDATEAFF TGCGCCAGCAGCTTGGCCGACAGGGATGCGACTGAAGCTTTCTTT
once TRBJ1-1 NA TRBV27 CASSLRWAGIEAFF TGTGCCAGCAGCCTTCGATGGGCAGGGATTGAAGCTTTCTTT
NA TRBJ1-6 NA TRBV21-1 CASSSRTGRNSPLHF TGTGCCAGCAGCAGCCGGACAGGGCGTAATTCACCCCTCCACTTT
NA TRBJ1-1 TRBD1 TRBV15 CATSRETGRITEAFF TGTGCCACCAGCAGAGAGACAGGGAGGATCACTGAAGCTTTCTTT
few TRBJ1-1 TRBD1 TRBV5-4 CASRMDRGTEAFF TGTGCCAGCAGGATGGACAGGGGCACTGAAGCTTTCTTT
few TRBJ1-1 NA TRBV4-1 CASSQEWAPVRMNTEAFF TGCGCCAGCAGCCAAGAATGGGCCCCCGTTAGAATGAACACTGAAGCTTTCTTT